These 20 T cell receptor beta chains were sequenced from one sample in a study of T cells in Graves' hyperthyroidism and ophthalmopathy. TCR beta CDR3 sequences were amplified from RNA transcripts. Using the HTBI primer set, a first-round RT-PCR was run on the TCR CDR3. A single record per CDR3 protein comes from TCRdb applying MiXCR to the multiplex PCR reads. The sample has more than 75,000 distinct CDR3 sequences, around 50% seen once. Material for sequencing was blood. These receptors originate from a woman in her 40s with Graves' hyperthyroidism.

This clonotype was counted once. The rearrangement links TRBV12-3 or TRBV12-4 to TRBJ2-2, with a possible D match to TRBD1 (6 bases). The CDR3 is made up of 14 amino acids. V was trimmed by 5 bases and J by 7 bases, leaving 14 bases between them. CDR3 DNA sequence: TGTGCCAGCAGTCCCGACAGGAACTACGGGGAGCTGTTTTTT. Its protein product is CASSPDRNYGELFF.

This clonotype was observed a handful of times. The chain combines TRBV20-1 with TRBJ2-5; 9 bases line up with TRBD2. CDR1 and CDR2 from the germline V gene are DFQATT and SNEGSKA (reference sequence). Germline trimming cut 6 bases from V and 2 bases from J; bases unmatched to any gene: 7. The CDR3 has 14 residues. The CDR3 loop reads CSAQTSGSQETQYF. For the CDR3, the DNA is TGCAGTGCCCAGACTAGCGGATCACAAGAGACCCAGTACTTC.

This clonotype occurred once. CDR3 amino acids: CASSESTQGAETQYF. DNA of the CDR3: TGCGCCAGCAGTGAGTCGACTCAGGGGGCAGAGACCCAGTACTTC. This chain joins TRBV10-2 and TRBJ2-5; TRBD1 aligns across 8 bases. The V and J ends lost 0 bases and 4 bases, in that order; junction bases with no gene match: 4. Germline loops: CDR1 WSHSY, CDR2 SAAADI. This CDR3 is built from 15 residues.

Points on this clonotype: This may be a read error, as it is one base from a much larger clone. The chain couples TRBV7-8 to TRBJ2-5; D might be TRBD1 (6 bases). This CDR3 contains 16 residues. Germline V gives CDR1 SGHVS, CDR2 FQNEAQ. V was shortened by 6 bases and J by 5 bases, with 22 bases between the two germline ends. The CDR3 DNA follows: TGTGCCAGCAGTTCTGCCCCCAGAACAGGGAAGGAGACCCAGTACTTC. This translates into CASSSAPRTGKETQYF.

This clonotype was counted ten times or more. The CDR3 coding sequence is TGTGCCAGCAATCGATACCCGGAGACCCAGTACTTC. It is translated as CASNRYPETQYF. The chain links TRBV6-5 to TRBJ2-5; no reliable D call. V lost 7 bases to trimming and J lost 5 bases, with 11 bases between them. Germline CDR1 MNHEY, CDR2 SVGAGI. The length of the CDR3 is 12 residues.

About this clonotype: A read error may account for a junction end that differs from germline. V and J are TRBV15 and TRBJ1-1; D remains unclear. Germline V gene sequence: CDR1 LNHNV, CDR2 YYDKDF (reference sequence). This CDR3 spans 14 amino acids. Here the CDR3 reads CATSRGAMFTEAFF. Here the CDR3 DNA reads TGTGCCACCAGCAGAGGTGCCATGTTCACTGAAGCCTTCTTT. Variable domain in full (rest from reference TRBV15 and TRBJ1-1): DAMVIQNPRYQVTQFGKPVTLSCSQTLNHNVMYWYQQKSSQAPKLLFHYYDKDFNNEADTPDNFQSRRPNTSFCFLDIRSPGLGDTAMYLCATSRGAMFTEAFFGQGTRLTVV.

The rearrangement links TRBV2 to TRBJ2-5; D not certain. The CDR3 length is 9 residues. Trimming pared 5 bases from V and 13 bases from J, leaving 8 bases between. In germline, CDR1 is SNHLY, CDR2 FYNNEI. The CDR3 sequence: CASSPGRYF. The CDR3 DNA reads TGTGCCAGCAGTCCAGGCAGGTACTTC.

The DNA for the CDR3 is TGTGCCAGCAGTGAACTGACCGTAGGCTACACCTTC. Its protein product is CASSELTVGYTF. This rearrangement joins TRBV2 to TRBJ1-2; D remains unclear. Germline CDR1 is SNHLY and CDR2 is FYNNEI. This CDR3 is built from 12 residues. Trimming removed 2 bases at V and 8 bases at J, with 9 bases between.

This chain connects TRBV9 to TRBJ2-6, with D possibly being TRBD1 (6 bases). V was trimmed by 5 bases and J by 0 bases, leaving 15 bases between them. The CDR3 spans 17 residues. Germline V lookup: CDR1 SGDLS, CDR2 YYNGEE. The CDR3 sequence: CASRGEGGTSGANVLTF. The CDR3 nucleotides are TGTGCCAGCAGAGGTGAAGGGGGAACCTCTGGGGCCAACGTCCTGACTTTC.

V and J are TRBV24-1 and TRBJ2-7; possible D gene TRBD2, 6 bases. CDR1 is KGHDR and CDR2 is SFDVKD in the germline V gene. The CDR3 runs to 15 residues. V dropped 5 bases and J dropped 2 bases, with 15 bases sitting between them. This CDR3 reads CATSARAVAAYEQYF. The DNA for the CDR3 is TGTGCCACCAGTGCTAGAGCGGTAGCGGCCTACGAGCAGTACTTC.

This clonotype has a count of ten or more. The V call is TRBV6-2 or TRBV6-3, the J call TRBJ2-7, with 9 bases fitting TRBD2. V was pared by 4 bases and J by 1 base, with 2 bases of the junction left unmatched. Germline V CDR1 and CDR2: MNHEY, SVGEGT. The CDR3 spans 14 residues. CDR3 in DNA: TGTGCCAGCAGTTGGCTAGCGGGATCCTACGAGCAGTACTTC. The encoded protein is CASSWLAGSYEQYF.

The chain carries TRBV29-1 and TRBJ2-5; D gene uncertain. Between the trimmed V and J ends, which lost 6 bases and 2 bases, there was a span of 16 bases. This CDR3 is built from 14 residues. Germline CDR1 is SQVTM and CDR2 is ANQGSEA. The CDR3 loop is CSVNNGGDQETQYF. CDR3 DNA: TGCAGCGTAAACAACGGCGGAGATCAAGAGACCCAGTACTTC. The full variable domain, with the rest looked up from reference TRBV29-1 and TRBJ2-5, is SAVISQKPSRDICQRGTSLTIQCQVDSQVTMMFWYRQQPGQSLTLIATANQGSEATYESGFVIDKFPISRPNLTFSTLTVSNMSPEDSSIYLCSVNNGGDQETQYFGPGTRLLVL.

This clonotype appeared many times. The chain joins TRBV20-1 to TRBJ2-5; D perhaps matches TRBD1 (6 bases). In germline, CDR1 is DFQATT, CDR2 SNEGSKA (reference sequence). The V gene lost 0 bases and the J gene lost 4 bases, with 9 bases spanning the gap. This CDR3 spans 13 amino acids. The DNA for the CDR3 is TGCAGTGCTAGAGAATCCAGGGGAGAGACCCAGTACTTC. Its protein is CSARESRGETQYF.

In this sample, this clonotype turned up many times. The chain has TRBV29-1 and TRBJ2-7; D remains ambiguous. CDR3 length: 12 amino acids. Germline CDR1 reads SQVTM; CDR2 reads ANQGSEA. V lost 2 bases to trimming and J lost 2 bases, with 7 bases between them. As DNA, the CDR3 is TGCAGCGTTGAATTGGGAACCTACGAGCAGTACTTC. Translation gives CSVELGTYEQYF.

This sequence joins TRBV7-2 and TRBJ1-1; 10 bases align to TRBD1. CDR1 and CDR2 (germline): SGHTA, FQGNSA. The CDR3 runs 18 residues. Losses at the gene ends were 3 bases for V and 8 bases for J; bases not matched to a gene: 18. CDR3 nucleotide sequence: TGTGCCAGCAGCTTCGGGTCCGGGGGCGGGACAGGGGCCGTAGAAGCTTTCTTT. This codes for CASSFGSGGGTGAVEAFF.

Many counts were recorded for this clonotype. The chain carries TRBV29-1 and TRBJ2-7, with 10 bases matching TRBD2. J gave up 4 bases and V 4 bases, and 4 bases lay outside the gene matches. Germline CDR1 reads SQVTM; CDR2 reads ANQGSEA. The CDR3 extends over 13 amino acids. The CDR3 spells CSVAWTSGYEQYF. In DNA form, the CDR3 reads TGCAGCGTTGCCTGGACTAGCGGATACGAGCAGTACTTC.

In this sample, this clonotype turned up many times. The genes are TRBV5-1 and TRBJ1-2, with D possibly TRBD1 on 5 matching bases. The V gene's germline CDR1 is SGHRS and CDR2 YFSETQ. The CDR3 contains 17 residues. Trimming pared 3 bases from V and 3 bases from J, leaving 21 bases between. As DNA, the CDR3 is TGCGCCAGCAGCTCCCCCGGGGCCAGGACGGGTTACTATGGCTACACCTTC. Amino acid sequence: CASSSPGARTGYYGYTF.

V is TRBV20-1 and J is TRBJ2-5, with 10 positions matching TRBD1. The CDR3 length is 16 residues. Germline values: CDR1 DFQATT, CDR2 SNEGSKA (reference sequence). V was pared by 6 bases and J by 4 bases, with 14 bases of the junction left unmatched. The CDR3 DNA is TGCAGTGCCCGCGACAGGGGGCAGCTAGTCGGAGAGACCCAGTACTTC. Translating gives CSARDRGQLVGETQYF.

The genes are TRBV29-1 and TRBJ2-5; D is unresolved. Germline CDR1 is SQVTM and CDR2 is ANQGSEA. The CDR3 extends over 12 amino acids. V was shortened by 4 bases and J by 9 bases, with 15 bases between the two germline ends. CDR3 residues: CSVAPVPEAQYF. The CDR3 DNA is TGCAGCGTTGCACCGGTCCCCGAGGCCCAGTACTTC. The entire variable domain, with the rest obtained from reference TRBV29-1 and TRBJ2-5, is as follows: SAVISQKPSRDICQRGTSLTIQCQVDSQVTMMFWYRQQPGQSLTLIATANQGSEATYESGFVIDKFPISRPNLTFSTLTVSNMSPEDSSIYLCSVAPVPEAQYFGPGTRLLVL.

A single count supports this clonotype. V gene TRBV20-1 combines with J gene TRBJ2-5, with D tentatively TRBD2 (6 bases). The germline gives CDR1 DFQATT, CDR2 SNEGSKA (reference sequence). The CDR3 is 13 amino acids. Trimming removed 0 bases from V and 2 bases from J, with 7 bases in between. CDR3 residues: CSARDGGQETQYF. CDR3 coding DNA: TGCAGTGCTAGAGATGGAGGGCAAGAGACCCAGTACTTC.